This TCR beta chain is from a study of blood T cell repertoires in COVID-19. Study details: Acute and convalescent COVID-19 samples came from the United States, Italy and Spain.

With respect to this clone: One junction end disagrees with the germline gene, perhaps due to a read error.

Profiled with immunoSEQ multiplex PCR; TCRdb holds only in-frame clones, not every one. The repertoire includes 70,000 to 100,000 clones, approximately 90% of them detected once, and around 4.5% sits in the top ten. CDR1 and CDR2 (germline): SEHNR, FQNEAQ (reference sequence). This CDR3 is 13 amino acids long. Source material: peripheral blood. V is TRBV7-9 and J is TRBJ1-1; D gene uncertain. The receptor comes from an elderly woman with active COVID-19. CDR3 coding DNA: TGTGCCACCAGCCGGGGTGTGAACACTGAAGCTTTCTTT. It is translated as CATSRGVNTEAFF.